Here is one TCR beta chain with its context. The sample is drawn from a study of TIL therapy for anti-PD-1-resistant metastatic lung cancer. Sequencing used immunoSEQ v3. Assay: immunoSEQ multiplex PCR; the TCRdb copy retains only in-frame clones and omits some. This sample has tens of thousands of clones, with 79% found just once. Time point noted: pre-treatment sample, taken before nivolumab and TIL therapy. Sequences were derived from blood, sampled at baseline. This clonotype was obtained from a man aged 65 to 85 with non-small cell lung cancer.

CDR3 bases: TGTGCCAGCAGCGTTCTACAGAACACCGGGGAGCTGTTTTTT. Translation: CASSVLQNTGELFF. The V call is TRBV9, the J call TRBJ2-2; D is unclear. Looked up from germline, CDR1 is SGDLS and CDR2 is YYNGEE. V lost 2 bases to trimming and J lost 1 base, with 6 bases between them. CDR3 size: 14 residues.